One and the same sample provided the 30 T cell receptor beta chains below, sequenced in a study of siplizumab effects on memory and regulatory T cells. The method was immunoSEQ multiplex PCR; TCRdb's version includes in-frame clones alone and lacks a portion of them. The sample holds 85,000 to 90,000 clones, about 87% seen once. What was sequenced was CD4+ T cells sorted from blood. These receptors were taken from a human donor in good health.

The chain has TRBV28 and TRBJ1-1, with 8 bases that match TRBD1. Germline V CDR1 and CDR2: MDHEN, SYDVKM. CDR3 size: 15 residues. Unmatched junction bases numbered 5, after V lost 5 bases and J lost 0 bases. In nucleotides, the CDR3 is TGTGCCAGCAGTACGGGACAGGTGATGAACACTGAAGCTTTCTTT. This gives the protein CASSTGQVMNTEAFF.

The chain employs TRBV10-3 and TRBJ2-7, with 9 bases lining up with TRBD2. In germline, CDR1 is ENHRY, CDR2 SYGVKD. The CDR3 spans 15 residues. V trimming: 6 bases; J trimming: 4 bases; junction bases outside the gene matches: 10. The CDR3 sequence: CAIRRNSGSEYEQYF. As DNA, the CDR3 is TGTGCCATCAGAAGGAATAGCGGGAGTGAATACGAGCAGTACTTC.

The V call is TRBV28, the J call TRBJ2-7; TRBD2 matches at 8 bases. Unmatched junction bases numbered 4, after V lost 4 bases and J lost 2 bases. This CDR3 region has 14 residues. The germline V gene has CDR1 MDHEN and CDR2 SYDVKM. CDR3 DNA sequence: TGTGCCAGCAGTTCAACGGGAGGGACCTACGAGCAGTACTTC. Amino acids: CASSSTGGTYEQYF.

The chain links TRBV25-1 to TRBJ1-6; 8 bases align to TRBD1. CDR3 length equals 15 residues. V dropped 1 base and J dropped 9; count of bases not matched to a gene: 5. CDR1 is MGHDK and CDR2 is SYGVNS in the germline V gene. CDR3 residues: CASSESTGGSSPLHF. The DNA of the CDR3 is TGTGCCAGCAGTGAATCCACAGGGGGTAGTTCACCCCTCCACTTT. Variable domain in full (rest from reference TRBV25-1 and TRBJ1-6): EADIYQTPRYLVIGTGKKITLECSQTMGHDKMYWYQQDPGMELHLIHYSYGVNSTEKGDLSSESTVSRIRTEHFPLTLESARPSHTSQYLCASSESTGGSSPLHFGNGTRLTVT.

V usage is TRBV5-1 and J usage is TRBJ1-2; D unclear. The V end lost 1 base, the J end lost 2 bases, and 6 bases lay between the germline ends. CDR1 is SGHRS, CDR2 YFSETQ, per germline. This CDR3 has 13 amino acids. The CDR3 here is CASSLTANYGYTF. The CDR3 bases are TGCGCCAGCAGCTTGACGGCAAACTATGGCTACACCTTC.

V gene TRBV18 combines with J gene TRBJ2-2, with a tentative D call TRBD2 (6 bases). Germline V gene lookup returns CDR1 KGHSH and CDR2 LQKENI. V was clipped by 1 base and J by 0 bases, with 6 bases between them. The CDR3 contains 15 residues. The chain's CDR3 is CASSPRGANTGELFF. In nucleotides, the CDR3 is TGTGCCAGCTCACCACGGGGGGCGAACACCGGGGAGCTGTTTTTT.

The chain uses TRBV6-1 and TRBJ2-5; 10 nucleotides agree with TRBD2. The CDR3 loop spans 14 amino acids. The J segment lost 3 bases and the V segment lost 2 bases, leaving 0 bases of the junction unmatched. Germline CDR1 reads MNHNS; CDR2 reads SASEGT. DNA of the CDR3: TGTGCCAGCAGTGAAACTAGCGGGGAAGAGACCCAGTACTTC. Translation: CASSETSGEETQYF.

This rearrangement joins TRBV15 to TRBJ1-3; maybe TRBD1 (6 bases). V was clipped by 1 base and J by 3 bases, with 10 bases between them. The CDR3 runs to 15 residues. CDR1 and CDR2 (germline): LNHNV, YYDKDF (reference sequence). The CDR3 DNA follows: TGTGCCACCAGCAGAGGCAAGGGGGTTGGAAACACCATATATTTT. Translating it yields CATSRGKGVGNTIYF. The full variable domain, in which reference TRBV15 and TRBJ1-3 provide the parts outside the CDR3, is DAMVIQNPRYQVTQFGKPVTLSCSQTLNHNVMYWYQQKSSQAPKLLFHYYDKDFNNEADTPDNFQSRRPNTSFCFLDIRSPGLGDTAMYLCATSRGKGVGNTIYFGEGSWLTVV.

This chain connects TRBV10-2 to TRBJ2-7, with D possibly matching TRBD2 (5 bases). The germline gives CDR1 WSHSY, CDR2 SAAADI. The CDR3 contains 14 residues. Trimming took 2 bases from V and 4 from J, leaving 12 bases between them. The CDR3 sequence: CASSESGRGYEQYF. In DNA form, the CDR3 reads TGCGCCAGCAGTGAGAGTGGGAGAGGGTACGAGCAGTACTTC.

V gene TRBV21-1 combines with J gene TRBJ1-2; the table's TRBD1 call for D was not verified on the DNA. TRBV21-1 is listed as a pseudogene. The CDR3 contains 12 residues. CDR3 in amino acids: CARVQENYGYTF. In nucleotides, the CDR3 is TGTGCCAGGGTACAGGAAAATTATGGCTACACCTTC.

The chain has TRBV6-5 and TRBJ1-2; D remains unclear. V shed 5 bases and J shed 3 bases, with 13 bases lying between them. The CDR3 length is 14 residues. CDR1 is MNHEY, CDR2 SVGAGI, per germline. The CDR3 nucleotides read TGTGCCAGCAGTCCCCGAGGAGGGTACTATGGCTACACCTTC. Amino acid sequence: CASSPRGGYYGYTF.

The rearrangement links TRBV7-2 to TRBJ2-7; 8 nucleotides align to TRBD1. With 7 bases clipped from V and 3 bases from J, the junction kept 8 bases outside the gene matches. Looked up from germline, CDR1 is SGHTA and CDR2 is FQGNSA. CDR3 length: 14 amino acids. CDR3 nucleotide sequence: TGTGCCAGCACCCGACAGGGGAACGACTACGAGCAGTACTTC. Protein sequence: CASTRQGNDYEQYF.

This rearrangement joins TRBV19 to TRBJ1-1, with D uncertain. Germline CDR1 reads LNHDA; CDR2 reads SQIVND (reference sequence). V dropped 9 bases and J dropped 4 bases, with 12 bases sitting between them. The CDR3 length is 12 residues. The CDR3 loop is CASRKRSTEAFF. The CDR3 DNA is TGTGCCAGCCGGAAAAGGAGCACTGAAGCTTTCTTT. Full variable domain (outside the CDR3, taken from reference TRBV19 and TRBJ1-1): DGGITQSPKYLFRKEGQNVTLSCEQNLNHDAMYWYRQDPGQGLRLIYYSQIVNDFQKGDIAEGYSVSREKKESFPLTVTSAQKNPTAFYLCASRKRSTEAFFGQGTRLTVV.

The V gene is TRBV7-9, the J gene TRBJ2-6; TRBD2 matches 8 bases. V lost 8 bases to trimming and J lost 0 bases; unmatched junction nucleotides: 9. The CDR3 is 17 residues long. From germline, CDR1 is SEHNR and CDR2 FQNEAQ (reference sequence). CDR3 region: CASGRGASVSGANVLTF. The DNA for the CDR3 is TGTGCCAGCGGGCGGGGGGCCTCGGTCTCTGGGGCCAACGTCCTGACTTTC.

CDR3 DNA: TGTGCCAGCAGCTTTAACAGGGGGAAGGAGACCCAGTACTTC. Translation: CASSFNRGKETQYF. The chain employs TRBV7-2 and TRBJ2-5; 8 bases align to TRBD1. Looked up from germline, CDR1 is SGHTA and CDR2 is FQGNSA. This CDR3 comprises 14 residues. With 3 bases clipped from V and 5 bases from J, the junction kept 5 bases outside the gene matches.

The chain employs TRBV28 and TRBJ2-5; no firm D call. CDR3 length: 13 residues. The V gene lost 7 bases and the J gene lost 4 bases, with 13 bases spanning the gap. Per germline, CDR1 MDHEN and CDR2 SYDVKM. The CDR3 DNA sequence: TGTGCCAGCACCTGGGCTGCGGTAGAGACCCAGTACTTC. It is translated as CASTWAAVETQYF.

The rearrangement joins TRBV10-3 to TRBJ2-3; 9 positions match TRBD2. Germline assignment: CDR1 ENHRY and CDR2 SYGVKD. V was pared by 10 bases and J by 6 bases, with 11 bases of the junction left unmatched. This CDR3 contains 14 residues. The CDR3 protein is CATAGGRAQDTQYF. The CDR3 nucleotides are TGTGCCACGGCGGGCGGGAGGGCCCAGGATACGCAGTATTTT.

The V call is TRBV2, the J call TRBJ2-3; 7 positions match TRBD1. CDR1 is SNHLY and CDR2 is FYNNEI in the germline V gene. After removal of 2 bases from V and 5 bases from J, the junction contained 4 bases not matched to a gene. The CDR3 runs 14 residues. Here the CDR3 DNA reads TGTGCCAGCAGTGAAAGGGGGCGCCGAGATACGCAGTATTTT. It encodes CASSERGRRDTQYF.

This clone occurred once. The V and J genes are TRBV5-4 and TRBJ1-4; TRBD1 is a possible D gene (5 bases). V was cut by 4 bases and J by 10 bases, with 17 bases left in between. CDR1 is SGHNT and CDR2 is YYREEE in the germline V gene (reference sequence). CDR3 length: 14 residues. The CDR3: CASSEGRATGKLFF. Here the CDR3 DNA reads TGTGCCAGCAGCGAGGGACGGGCCACGGGAAAACTGTTTTTT. The entire variable domain, with the rest obtained from reference TRBV5-4 and TRBJ1-4, is as follows: ETGVTQSPTHLIKTRGQQVTLRCSSQSGHNTVSWYQQALGQGPQFIFQYYREEENGRGNFPPRFSGLQFPNYSSELNVNALELDDSALYLCASSEGRATGKLFFGSGTQLSVL.

CDR3 sequence (DNA): TGTGCCAGTAGTTTGTTTAGCCAGAGCAATACAGATACGCAGTATTTT. Its protein is CASSLFSQSNTDTQYF. The chain links TRBV19 to TRBJ2-3, with no clear D. Trimming removed 5 bases at V and 3 bases at J, with 18 bases between. In germline, CDR1 is LNHDA, CDR2 SQIVND (reference sequence). This CDR3 is built from 16 residues.

The chain recombines TRBV6-1 with TRBJ2-1; weak D call: TRBD1 (5 bases). Between the trimmed V and J ends, which lost 4 bases and 0 bases, there was a span of 7 bases. The CDR3 loop spans 14 amino acids. Germline CDR1 reads MNHNS; CDR2 reads SASEGT. The CDR3 sequence: CASSAQGSYNEQFF. The CDR3 DNA reads as TGTGCCAGCAGTGCCCAGGGCTCCTACAATGAGCAGTTCTTC.

V gene TRBV19 combines with J gene TRBJ2-3; TRBD2 matches at 14 bases. Germline V gene lookup returns CDR1 LNHDA and CDR2 SQIVND (reference sequence). This CDR3 spans 15 amino acids. V gave up 7 bases and J gave up 6 bases; unmatched junction bases: 6. The CDR3 loop reads CASTGLAGGADTQYF. The CDR3 DNA reads as TGTGCCAGTACCGGACTAGCGGGAGGCGCGGATACGCAGTATTTT.

Concerning this clone itself: An end of the junction does not agree with germline; a read error may underlie this. The rearrangement uses TRBV5-1 and TRBJ2-5; D might be TRBD2 (6 bases). The CDR3 has 14 amino acids. CDR1 and CDR2 (germline): SGHRS, YFSETQ. The CDR3 here is CASSWGTAKETQYF. CDR3 sequence (DNA): TGCGCCAGCAGCTGGGGGACTGCCAAAGAAACCCAGTACTTC.

This chain links TRBV5-1 with TRBJ2-5; 10 bases are shared with TRBD2. The CDR3 runs to 15 residues. V dropped 4 bases and J dropped 5; count of bases not matched to a gene: 8. Germline-derived CDR1 and CDR2 are SGHRS and YFSETQ. The CDR3 spells CASSQPSGSGETQYF. In DNA, the CDR3 is TGCGCCAGCAGCCAACCTAGCGGGAGTGGGGAGACCCAGTACTTC.

The rearrangement joins TRBV5-5 to TRBJ1-2; the D gene is possibly TRBD1 (5 bases). The CDR3 runs to 16 residues. With 2 bases removed from V and 5 bases from J, the gap between germline ends came to 19 bases. Germline V gene sequence: CDR1 SGHKS, CDR2 YYEKEE (reference sequence). CDR3 coding DNA: TGTGCCAGCAGCTTACCGCCTACGGGGGTAGGTTATGGCTACACCTTC. This translates into CASSLPPTGVGYGYTF.

The table lists this clone with a few counts. J is TRBJ2-3 and V is TRBV10-3; D tentatively fits TRBD1 or TRBD2 (10 bases each). Looked up from germline, CDR1 is ENHRY and CDR2 is SYGVKD. The CDR3 is 22 residues long. Trimming took off 6 bases at V and 2 bases at J, with 36 bases between the two ends. The CDR3 protein is CAIRPGQGTASGRAGATDTQYF. Written as DNA, the CDR3 is TGTGCCATCAGACCGGGACAGGGGACGGCTAGCGGGAGAGCGGGGGCCACAGATACGCAGTATTTT.

This rearrangement joins TRBV29-1 to TRBJ2-2; D possibly matches TRBD1 or TRBD2 (7 bases each). The germline CDR1 and CDR2 sequences are SQVTM and ANQGSEA. The V and J ends lost 7 bases and 7 bases respectively, with 19 bases between them. The CDR3 is made up of 14 amino acids. The CDR3 region is CSGVSGTEGGELFF. DNA of the CDR3: TGCAGCGGAGTAAGCGGGACAGAGGGCGGGGAGCTGTTTTTT.

The genes are TRBV7-2 and TRBJ1-2; TRBD1 matches 8 bases. V lost 5 bases to trimming and J lost 3 bases; unmatched junction nucleotides: 5. Germline loops: CDR1 SGHTA, CDR2 FQGNSA. The CDR3 consists of 14 residues. The CDR3 bases are TGTGCCAGCAGCCTTCAACAGGGGGACTATGGCTACACCTTC. Its protein is CASSLQQGDYGYTF.

The rearrangement joins TRBV2 to TRBJ2-7, with 11 bases that match TRBD2. CDR1 and CDR2 from the germline V gene are SNHLY and FYNNEI. The trim removed 3 bases at V and 3 bases at J, leaving 4 bases unmatched. The CDR3 extends over 15 amino acids. CDR3 bases: TGTGCCAGCAGTGATAGCGGGAGGGGGAACTACGAGCAGTACTTC. Translation gives CASSDSGRGNYEQYF.

The V and J genes are TRBV2 and TRBJ2-1, with 7 bases fitting TRBD2. CDR1 and CDR2 (germline): SNHLY, FYNNEI. J lost 4 bases, V lost 1 base, and 4 bases had no gene match. The length of the CDR3 is 15 residues. CDR3 sequence: CASSEETSRYNEQFF. Written as DNA, the CDR3 is TGTGCCAGCAGTGAAGAGACTAGCCGTTACAATGAGCAGTTCTTC. Full variable domain (remainder filled in from reference TRBV2 and TRBJ2-1): EPEVTQTPSHQVTQMGQEVILRCVPISNHLYFYWYRQILGQKVEFLVSFYNNEISEKSEIFDDQFSVERPDGSNFTLKIRSTKLEDSAMYFCASSEETSRYNEQFFGPGTRLTVL.